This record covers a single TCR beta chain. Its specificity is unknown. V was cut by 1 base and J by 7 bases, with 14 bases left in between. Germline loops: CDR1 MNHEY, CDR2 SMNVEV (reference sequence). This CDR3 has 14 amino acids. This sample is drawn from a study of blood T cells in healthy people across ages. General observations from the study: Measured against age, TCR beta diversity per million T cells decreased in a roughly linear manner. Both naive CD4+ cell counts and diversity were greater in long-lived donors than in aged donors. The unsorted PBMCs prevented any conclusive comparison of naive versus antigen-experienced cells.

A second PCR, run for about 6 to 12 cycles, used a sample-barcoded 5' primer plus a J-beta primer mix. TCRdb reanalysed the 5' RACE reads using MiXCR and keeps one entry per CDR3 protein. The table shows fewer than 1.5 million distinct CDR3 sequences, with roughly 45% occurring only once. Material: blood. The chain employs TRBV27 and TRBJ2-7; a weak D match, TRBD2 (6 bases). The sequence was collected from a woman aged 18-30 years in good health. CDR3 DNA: TGTGCCAGCAGTTTATGGGAGGATGCGGGAGAGCAGTACTTC. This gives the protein CASSLWEDAGEQYF.